The 15 T cell receptor beta chains below all came from one sample that was sequenced in a study of blood T cell repertoires in COVID-19. The assay was immunoSEQ multiplex PCR, and TCRdb's table has in-frame clones only and misses some. The data hold approximately 260,000 clones, with roughly three quarters observed a single time. Sequenced: peripheral blood. The receptor source for this set is a woman aged 40 to 50 with active or convalescent COVID-19.

This clone showed up just a few times. This chain uses TRBV6-1 with TRBJ2-2; 7 nucleotides align to TRBD2. Per the germline V gene, CDR1 is MNHNS and CDR2 is SASEGT. The V segment lost 3 bases and the J segment 1 base; nucleotides outside the gene matches: 8. The CDR3 sequence is 17 residues long. The chain's CDR3 is CASSDGSGVGNTGELFF. The CDR3 DNA is TGTGCCAGCAGTGACGGGAGCGGGGTAGGGAACACCGGGGAGCTGTTTTTT.

The chain has TRBV3-1 (or the pseudogene TRBV3-2) and TRBJ2-1, with TRBD1 identical over 8 bases. Losses at the gene ends were 1 base for V and 11 bases for J; bases not matched to a gene: 10. There are 15 residues in the CDR3. The germline V gene encodes CDR1 LGHDT and CDR2 YNNKEL (reference sequence). CDR3 region: CASSQGNDRGPKQFF. CDR3 in DNA: TGTGCCAGCAGCCAAGGGAACGACAGGGGCCCCAAGCAGTTCTTC.

J is TRBJ1-2 and V is TRBV6-5; tentatively, D is TRBD1 (5 bases). The CDR3 extends over 15 amino acids. Germline-derived CDR1 and CDR2 are MNHEY and SVGAGI. Trimming took 2 bases from V and 4 from J, leaving 14 bases between them. CDR3 bases: TGTGCCAGCAGTTACGGCAGGGTTCCGGGCTATGGCTACACCTTC. Translating it yields CASSYGRVPGYGYTF.

This clone was picked up a small number of times. This chain links TRBV2 with TRBJ1-2; TRBD1 might be the D (6 bases). CDR1 and CDR2 (germline): SNHLY, FYNNEI. Trimming removed 4 bases at V and 4 bases at J, with 16 bases between. The CDR3 is made up of 15 amino acids. The DNA of the CDR3 is TGTGCCAGCAGTGCCCTTGGCAGGGGTCTCTATGGCTACACCTTC. It encodes CASSALGRGLYGYTF.

The CDR3 loop reads CASSLQHMNTEAFF. CDR3 nucleotides: TGCGCCAGCAGCTTACAACACATGAACACTGAAGCTTTCTTT. The rearrangement joins TRBV5-1 to TRBJ1-1, with D unresolved. This CDR3 region has 14 residues. V was clipped by 2 bases and J by 0 bases, with 8 bases between them. Germline V gene lookup returns CDR1 SGHRS and CDR2 YFSETQ.

Details on this clone: The sample has other DNA sequences that encode this CDR3 too. The V gene is TRBV27, the J gene TRBJ2-1, with D maybe TRBD2 (5 bases). This CDR3 is 14 amino acids long. The germline V gene has CDR1 MNHEY and CDR2 SMNVEV (reference sequence). V lost 6 bases to trimming and J lost 0 bases, with 9 bases between them. CDR3 nucleotide sequence: TGTGCCAGCAGCAGCGGCCTCTCCTACAATGAGCAGTTCTTC. Protein: CASSSGLSYNEQFF.

This sequence joins TRBV9 and TRBJ2-1, with 10 bases matching TRBD2. Germline assignment: CDR1 SGDLS and CDR2 YYNGEE. V lost 3 bases to trimming and J lost 6 bases; unmatched junction nucleotides: 0. This CDR3 comprises 13 residues. The CDR3 coding sequence is TGTGCCAGCAGCGGGACTAGCGGCAATGAGCAGTTCTTC. Translating gives CASSGTSGNEQFF. The variable domain in full, completed from reference TRBV9 and TRBJ2-1, reads DSGVTQTPKHLITATGQRVTLRCSPRSGDLSVYWYQQSLDQGLQFLIQYYNGEERAKGNILERFSAQQFPDLHSELNLSSLELGDSALYFCASSGTSGNEQFFGPGTRLTVL.

The rearrangement links TRBV5-4 to TRBJ1-2; 9 bases fit TRBD1. The CDR3 consists of 14 residues. CDR1 is SGHNT, CDR2 YYREEE, per germline (reference sequence). The V segment lost 4 bases and the J segment 4 bases; nucleotides outside the gene matches: 5. The CDR3 DNA reads TGTGCCAGCAGCCTGGACAGGGGAGGCTATGGCTACACCTTC. Its translation: CASSLDRGGYGYTF.

This chain joins TRBV5-8 and TRBJ1-1; D perhaps matches TRBD1 (5 bases). The CDR3 totals 15 residues. CDR1 is SGHTS, CDR2 YDEGEE, per germline. V was trimmed by 7 bases and J by 2 bases, leaving 18 bases between them. The CDR3 loop reads CASGITYRFNTEAFF. In nucleotides, the CDR3 is TGTGCCAGCGGTATTACATACAGGTTTAACACTGAAGCTTTCTTT.

The chain uses TRBV10-2 and TRBJ1-1; 7 bases are a match to TRBD1. This CDR3 spans 13 amino acids. V lost 4 bases, J lost 3 bases, and 2 bases stayed unmatched. In germline, CDR1 is WSHSY, CDR2 SAAADI. CDR3 residues: CASSGGTDTEAFF. The CDR3 nucleotides are TGCGCCAGCAGTGGGGGGACAGACACTGAAGCTTTCTTT.

The chain couples TRBV5-5 to TRBJ1-6; 9 nucleotides agree with TRBD1. The CDR3 loop spans 15 amino acids. The V and J ends lost 1 base and 6 bases, in that order; junction bases with no gene match: 2. CDR1 SGHKS and CDR2 YYEKEE come from the germline V gene (reference sequence). In DNA form, the CDR3 reads TGTGCCAGCAGCTTGAGGACAGGGGTTAATTCACCCCTCCACTTT. It codes for CASSLRTGVNSPLHF.

The chain carries TRBV19 and TRBJ2-7; 8 bases align to TRBD2. V was clipped by 4 bases and J by 1 base; unmatched bases: 6. Germline values: CDR1 LNHDA, CDR2 SQIVND (reference sequence). CDR3 length: 15 amino acids. The CDR3 DNA is TGTGCCAGTAGTACCCGGGCTAGCGGGTCCTACGAGCAGTACTTC. This gives the protein CASSTRASGSYEQYF.

This chain connects TRBV9 to TRBJ2-3; 8 bases are shared with TRBD2. The CDR3 has 14 residues. The V gene end was trimmed by 1 base and the J gene end by 6 bases; junction bases not matched to a gene: 4. Germline loops: CDR1 SGDLS, CDR2 YYNGEE. DNA for the CDR3: TGTGCCAGCAGCGTATTCCGGGGGGGGGATACGCAGTATTTT. It codes for CASSVFRGGDTQYF.

The V call is TRBV7-2, the J call TRBJ2-7, with a possible D match to TRBD2 (5 bases). Trimming stripped 5 bases from V and 7 bases from J, with 15 bases between. Germline CDR1 and CDR2: SGHTA and FQGNSA. This CDR3 is built from 13 residues. CDR3 in DNA: TGTGCCAGCAGCCCCACGACTCGGGGTGAGCAGTACTTC. Protein product: CASSPTTRGEQYF.

The CDR3 loop reads CASSITLQAGANVLTF. As DNA, the CDR3 is TGTGCCAGCAGTATAACCCTCCAGGCTGGGGCCAACGTCCTGACTTTC. This chain links TRBV27 with TRBJ2-6; D gene unclear. Looked up from germline, CDR1 is MNHEY and CDR2 is SMNVEV (reference sequence). The germline V and J ends were trimmed by 5 bases and 2 bases, with 13 bases remaining between them. The CDR3 length is 16 residues.